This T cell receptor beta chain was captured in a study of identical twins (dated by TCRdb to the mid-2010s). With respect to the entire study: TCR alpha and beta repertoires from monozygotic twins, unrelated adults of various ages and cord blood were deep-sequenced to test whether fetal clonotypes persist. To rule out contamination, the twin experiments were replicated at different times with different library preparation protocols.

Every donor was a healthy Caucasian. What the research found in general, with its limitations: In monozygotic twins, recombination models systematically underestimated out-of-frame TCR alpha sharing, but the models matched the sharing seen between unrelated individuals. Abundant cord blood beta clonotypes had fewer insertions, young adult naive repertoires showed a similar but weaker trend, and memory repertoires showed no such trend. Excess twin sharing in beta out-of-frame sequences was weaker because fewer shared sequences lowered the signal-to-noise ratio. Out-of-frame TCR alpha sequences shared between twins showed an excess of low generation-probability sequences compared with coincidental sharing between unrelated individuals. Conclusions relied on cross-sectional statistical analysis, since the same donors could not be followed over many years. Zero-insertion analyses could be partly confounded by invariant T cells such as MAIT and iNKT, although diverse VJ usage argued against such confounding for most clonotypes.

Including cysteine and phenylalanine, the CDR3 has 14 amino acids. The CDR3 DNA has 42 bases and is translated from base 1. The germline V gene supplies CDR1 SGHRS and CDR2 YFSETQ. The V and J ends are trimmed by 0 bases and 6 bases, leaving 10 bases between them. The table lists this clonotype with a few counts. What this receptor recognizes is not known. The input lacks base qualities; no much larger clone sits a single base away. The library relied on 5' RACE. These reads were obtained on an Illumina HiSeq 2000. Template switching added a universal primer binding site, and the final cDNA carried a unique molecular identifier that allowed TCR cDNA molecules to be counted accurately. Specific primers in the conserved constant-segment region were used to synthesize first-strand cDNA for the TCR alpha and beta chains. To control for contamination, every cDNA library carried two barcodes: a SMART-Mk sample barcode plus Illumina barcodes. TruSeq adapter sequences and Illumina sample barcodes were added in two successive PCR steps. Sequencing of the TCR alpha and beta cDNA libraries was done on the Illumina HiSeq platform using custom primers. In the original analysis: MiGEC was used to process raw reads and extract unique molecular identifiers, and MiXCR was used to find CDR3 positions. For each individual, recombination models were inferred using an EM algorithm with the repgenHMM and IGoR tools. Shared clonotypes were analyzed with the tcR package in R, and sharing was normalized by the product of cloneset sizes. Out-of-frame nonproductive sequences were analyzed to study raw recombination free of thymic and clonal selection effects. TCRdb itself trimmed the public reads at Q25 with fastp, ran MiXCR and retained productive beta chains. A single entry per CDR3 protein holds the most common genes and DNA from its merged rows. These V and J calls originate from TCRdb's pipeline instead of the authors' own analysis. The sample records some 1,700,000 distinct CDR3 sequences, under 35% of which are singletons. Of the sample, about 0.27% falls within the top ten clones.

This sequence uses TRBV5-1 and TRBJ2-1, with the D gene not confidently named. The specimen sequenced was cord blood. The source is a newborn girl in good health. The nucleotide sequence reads TGCGCCAGCAGCTTGGAGAATATGGTCAATGAGCAGTTCTTC. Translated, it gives CASSLENMVNEQFF.